Listed here are 13 T cell receptor beta chains from one sample, sequenced in a study of T cells in women clearing cervical HPV infection. Assay: immunoSEQ multiplex PCR; the TCRdb copy retains only in-frame clones and omits some. The sample has some 30,000 clones. Material for sequencing was blood buffy coat. The receptors were gathered from a woman between 18 and 70 years old with a cervical HPV16 infection that either progressed to CIN3+ or cleared (not recorded which).

Details on this clone: The DNA ends 3 residues before the CDR3 does, and the rest of the CDR3 is filled in from the germline J gene. This rearrangement joins TRBV2 to TRBJ1-2; no firm D call. This CDR3 contains 11 residues. Germline lookup yields CDR1 SNHLY and CDR2 FYNNEI. The sequenced part of the CDR3 DNA is TGTGCCACCTCGCGGTCCTACGAC. As protein: CATSRSYD. The full CDR3 protein reads CATSRSYDYTF.

Worth noting for this clone: The read comes to an end 3 residues before the CDR3 does, leaving the germline J gene to fill in the end. This sequence joins TRBV7-6 and TRBJ2-3; 9 bases align to TRBD1. CDR3 length: 15 residues. Germline CDR1 reads SGHVS; CDR2 reads FNYEAQ. Unmatched junction bases numbered 3, after V lost 3 bases and J lost 2 bases. The part of the CDR3 DNA that was read is TGTGCCAGCAGCTTTAGGGACAGGGACACAGATACG. This gives the protein CASSFRDRDTDT. The full CDR3 reads CASSFRDRDTDTQYF.

Concerning this clone itself: The sequence runs out 3 residues before the end of the CDR3; the remainder is reconstructed from the germline J gene. The chain has TRBV7-9 and TRBJ2-3; D call uncertain. This CDR3 region has 11 residues. The V gene's germline CDR1 is SEHNR and CDR2 FQNEAQ (reference sequence). Trimming left V 5 bases short and J 7 bases short, with 7 bases between. CDR3 loop: CASSPENTQYF. The sequenced part of the CDR3 DNA is TGTGCCAGCAGCCCAGAGAATACG. Together with reference TRBV7-9 and TRBJ2-3, the CDR3 gives the full variable domain: DTGVSQNPRHKITKRGQNVTFRCDPISEHNRLYWYRQTLGQGPEFLTYFQNEAQLEKSRLLSDRFSAERPKGSFSTLEIQRTEQGDSAMYLCASSPENTQYFGPGTRLTVL.

In the case of this clone: Read coverage stops 3 residues before the CDR3 terminus; the germline J gene supplies the remainder. This rearrangement joins TRBV18 to TRBJ1-2, with D perhaps matching TRBD1 (5 bases). The CDR3 runs 15 residues. CDR1 and CDR2 (germline): KGHSH, LQKENI. Incomplete CDR3 DNA: TGTGCCAGCTCACCTAGTGGGGGGTTTTCCTACGAC. It specifies CASSPSGGFSYD. The entire CDR3 reads CASSPSGGFSYDYTF.

On this clone itself: From the germline J gene comes the end of the CDR3, since the read stops 3 residues before it. V usage is TRBV10-3 and J usage is TRBJ2-3; possibly TRBD1 for D (6 bases). CDR3 length equals 15 residues. Per germline, CDR1 ENHRY and CDR2 SYGVKD. This chain's CDR3 is CAISEPGTLNQPQYF. The part of the CDR3 DNA that was read is TGTGCCATCAGTGAGCCGGGGACACTTAATCAGCCG.

Concerning this clone: The read terminates 3 residues before the CDR3 end, so the remaining end is supplied by the germline J gene. The chain is built from TRBV5-6 and TRBJ1-1, with D possibly being TRBD1 (6 bases). The length of the CDR3 is 14 residues. Trimming shortened V by 5 bases and J by 4 bases, and 15 bases separated the two germline ends. CDR1 is SGHDT, CDR2 YYEEEE, per germline. CDR3 DNA, as far as it was read: TGTGCCAGCAGTGCGGGACACCGAGTCACTGAA. Its translation: CASSAGHRVTE. The whole CDR3 sequence is CASSAGHRVTEAFF.

With respect to this clone: The read is 3 residues too short to cover the CDR3 end, so that end is filled in from the germline J gene. The rearrangement joins TRBV2 to TRBJ1-4, with a possible D match to TRBD1 (5 bases). Looked up from germline, CDR1 is SNHLY and CDR2 is FYNNEI. The CDR3 is made up of 15 amino acids. The chain's CDR3 is CASSESGLGANVLFF. The DNA read from the CDR3 is TGTGCCAGCAGTGAATCGGGCCTTGGGGCCAACGTA.

Notes on this clone: The DNA ends 3 residues before the CDR3 does, and the rest of the CDR3 is filled in from the germline J gene. This chain uses TRBV2 with TRBJ2-3, with D possibly being TRBD2 (6 bases). Trimming stripped 8 bases from V and 2 bases from J, with 8 bases between. Germline CDR1 reads SNHLY; CDR2 reads FYNNEI. This CDR3 comprises 12 residues. The CDR3 region is CASGLNTDTQYF. The CDR3 DNA, read in part, is TGTGCCAGCGGACTAAACACAGATACG.

About this clone itself: The read stops 3 residues short of the end of the CDR3; the missing end is completed from the germline J gene. V gene TRBV7-2 combines with J gene TRBJ2-1; 8 positions agree with TRBD2. This CDR3 spans 15 amino acids. Per germline, CDR1 SGHTA and CDR2 FQGNSA. V shed 4 bases and J 1 base; nucleotides not matched to a gene: 3. The sequenced CDR3 bases are TGTGCCAGCAGCTCTATAGCGGGGTCCTACAATGAG. Amino acids: CASSSIAGSYNE. The complete CDR3 sequence is CASSSIAGSYNEQFF.

About this clone: The read halts 3 residues ahead of the CDR3 end, with the missing end drawn from the germline J gene. The chain has TRBV6-2 or TRBV6-3 and TRBJ2-1; maybe TRBD1 (6 bases). The CDR3 length is 12 residues. Trimming cost V 4 bases and J 7 bases, with 8 bases left between them. The germline V gene has CDR1 MNHEY and CDR2 SVGEGT. CDR3 DNA, as far as it was read: TGTGCCAGCAGTTCAGGGGTGAATGAG. Protein sequence: CASSSGVNE. The CDR3 in its entirety is CASSSGVNEQFF.

Concerning this clone: A read error may produce the germline difference seen at one junction end. Read data end 3 residues before the CDR3 end; the end is taken from the germline J gene. The rearrangement uses TRBV4-2 and TRBJ1-4; D call uncertain. CDR3 size: 15 residues. The V gene's germline CDR1 is LGHNA and CDR2 YNFKEQ. CDR3 sequence reads: CASSQEAAGLSGLFF. The sequenced part of the CDR3 DNA is TGCGCCAGCAGCCAAGAGGCTGCGGGCCTATCTGGA.

As for this clone: The DNA ends 3 residues before the CDR3 does, and the rest of the CDR3 is filled in from the germline J gene. J is TRBJ2-2 and V is TRBV5-1; 10 nucleotides match TRBD1. The CDR3 has 15 amino acids. Germline assignment: CDR1 SGHRS and CDR2 YFSETQ. The CDR3 spells CASSLMTGGNSPLFF. The CDR3 bases that were read are TGCGCCAGCAGCTTAATGACAGGGGGCAATTCACCG.

A remark on this clone: From the germline J gene comes the end of the CDR3, since the read stops 3 residues before it. The V gene is TRBV18, the J gene TRBJ2-2; 10 nucleotides line up with TRBD1. This CDR3 region has 14 residues. Germline lookup yields CDR1 KGHSH and CDR2 LQKENI. V gave up 5 bases and J gave up 4 bases; unmatched junction bases: 1. CDR3 DNA, as far as it was read: TGTGCCAGCTCAGGGACAGGGGCCACCGGGGAG. Its protein is CASSGTGATGE. The full CDR3 protein is CASSGTGATGELFF.